This TCR beta chain was recorded in a study of CD8+ T cells in alopecia areata. Findings of the study overall: Lesional scalp exceeded normal scalp in clonality, especially in alopecia totalis/universalis.

In germline, CDR1 is SGHTS, CDR2 YDEGEE. V was trimmed by 1 base and J by 1 base, leaving 11 bases between them. CDR3 size: 15 residues. Indicated treatment: oral pan-JAK inhibitor, 5-10 mg twice daily. Sampling of alopecia areata patients yielded lesional scalp punch biopsies as well as peripheral blood. RNA extraction was followed by reverse transcription into cDNA, which acted as the sequencing template. Sequencing used immunoSEQ multiplex PCR; TCRdb keeps in-frame clones, though not all of them. The sample holds 150,000 to 200,000 clones, roughly two thirds seen once. A word on this clone: The antigen remains undetermined.

The source was CD4+ T cells sorted from blood, collected at week 4, from a patient treated with tofacitinib. The rearrangement uses TRBV5-8 and TRBJ1-2; D is ambiguous. The receptor's source is a human donor with alopecia areata. The CDR3 loop reads CASSLLTSVNYGYTF. DNA of the CDR3: TGTGCCAGCAGCTTGCTTACCAGCGTTAACTATGGCTACACCTTC.